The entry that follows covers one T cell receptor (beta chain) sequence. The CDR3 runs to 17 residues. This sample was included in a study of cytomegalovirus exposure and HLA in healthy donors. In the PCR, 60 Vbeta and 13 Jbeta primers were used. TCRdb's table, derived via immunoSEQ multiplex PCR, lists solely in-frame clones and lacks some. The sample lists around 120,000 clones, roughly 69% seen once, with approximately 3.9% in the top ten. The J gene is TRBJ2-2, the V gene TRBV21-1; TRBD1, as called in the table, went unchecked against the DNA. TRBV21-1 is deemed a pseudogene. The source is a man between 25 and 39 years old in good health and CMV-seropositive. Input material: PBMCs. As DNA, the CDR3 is TGTGCCAGCACCTCAATCAGGACAGACATGAACACCGGGGAGCTGTTTTTT. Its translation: CASTSIRTDMNTGELFF.